The 27 T cell receptor beta chains reported below all come from one sample, sequenced in a study of CD8+CD57+ T cells in acquired aplastic anemia. Genomic DNA provided the template from which TCR beta VDJ and CDR3 profiles were obtained. TCRdb reanalysed the reads using MiXCR and keeps one entry per CDR3 protein. The sample gives a few hundred thousand distinct CDR3 sequences, roughly 57% of which show up once; roughly 29% is in the top ten. Material for sequencing was sorted CD4+, CD8+, or CD8+CD57+ T cells (not recorded which) from PBMCs. The receptors stem from a human donor in good health.

The genes are TRBV5-1 and TRBJ2-1, with D possibly TRBD1 on 6 matching bases. The germline V gene encodes CDR1 SGHRS and CDR2 YFSETQ. Trimming pared 2 bases from V and 4 bases from J, leaving 19 bases between. The CDR3 extends over 17 amino acids. The DNA of the CDR3 is TGCGCCAGCAGCTTCTCCCACCGGGACACTTCTTACAATGAGCAGTTCTTC. Translating gives CASSFSHRDTSYNEQFF. The full variable domain, with the rest looked up from reference TRBV5-1 and TRBJ2-1, is KAGVTQTPRYLIKTRGQQVTLSCSPISGHRSVSWYQQTPGQGLQFLFEYFSETQRNKGNFPGRFSGRQFSNSRSEMNVSTLELGDSALYLCASSFSHRDTSYNEQFFGPGTRLTVL.

The chain combines TRBV6-4 with TRBJ2-3, with D hard to call. Per the germline V gene, CDR1 is MRHNA and CDR2 is SNTAGT. Trimming cost V 4 bases and J 1 base, with 6 bases left between them. This CDR3 is 13 amino acids long. DNA of the CDR3: TGTGCCAGCAGTGCCGAGGGCACAGATACGCAGTATTTT. Its translation: CASSAEGTDTQYF.

Many counts were recorded for this clonotype. The chain combines TRBV11-2 with TRBJ2-1, with a tentative D call TRBD2 (5 bases). Germline assignment: CDR1 SGHAT and CDR2 FQNNGV. Trimming removed 4 bases at V and 10 bases at J, with 11 bases between. The CDR3 is made up of 12 amino acids. CDR3 in DNA: TGTGCCAGCAGCTACGGGATGCCCGAGCAGTTCTTC. This translates into CASSYGMPEQFF.

CDR3 in DNA: TGTGCCAGCAGCTTAGCGTTAATAAGGACGGGGCTAACAGATACGCAGTATTTT. Encoded protein: CASSLALIRTGLTDTQYF. This chain connects TRBV7-8 to TRBJ2-3; either TRBD1 or TRBD2 may supply D (5 bases each). V lost 0 bases and J 3 bases, leaving 19 bases between the germline ends. Germline V gene data show CDR1 as SGHVS and CDR2 as FQNEAQ. The CDR3 contains 18 residues.

This clonotype was recorded at least ten times. The rearrangement uses TRBV12-5 and TRBJ2-3, with 7 bases aligning to TRBD2. Germline CDR1 is LGHNT and CDR2 is FRNRAP. The CDR3 extends over 12 amino acids. Trimming removed 6 bases from V and 11 bases from J; junction bases left unmatched: 8. CDR3 sequence: CASGPSSGEQYF. The CDR3 bases are TGTGCTAGTGGGCCATCTAGCGGAGAGCAGTATTTT.

This clonotype was picked up a small number of times. The chain couples TRBV28 to TRBJ2-1; D tentatively fits TRBD1 or TRBD2 (6 bases each). Germline lookup yields CDR1 MDHEN and CDR2 SYDVKM. The CDR3 has 14 amino acids. The germline V and J ends were trimmed by 2 bases and 7 bases, with 12 bases remaining between them. CDR3 amino acids: CASSLSWGANEQFF. The CDR3 nucleotides read TGTGCCAGCAGTTTAAGCTGGGGGGCGAATGAGCAGTTCTTC.

V is TRBV10-3 and J is TRBJ1-3, with TRBD1 as a possible D gene (6 bases). The CDR3 spans 13 residues. The V end lost 3 bases, the J end lost 3 bases, and 6 bases lay between the germline ends. CDR1 ENHRY and CDR2 SYGVKD come from the germline V gene. CDR3 DNA: TGTGCCATCAGTGACAGGGGTGGAAACACCATATATTTT. It specifies CAISDRGGNTIYF.

This clonotype was seen a few times. The chain employs TRBV20-1 and TRBJ2-3; D may be TRBD2 (5 bases). The CDR3 runs to 14 residues. The germline V gene encodes CDR1 DFQATT and CDR2 SNEGSKA (reference sequence). Here the CDR3 DNA reads TGCAGCCCATTAGAGCGCGGGAGCACAGATACGCAGTATTTT. This translates into CSPLERGSTDTQYF.

The chain is built from TRBV7-8 and TRBJ2-7, with D unresolved. Germline CDR1 reads SGHVS; CDR2 reads FQNEAQ. This CDR3 is 15 amino acids long. Trimming shortened V by 0 bases and J by 0 bases, and 9 bases separated the two germline ends. The CDR3 region has the DNA TGTGCCAGCAGCTTAGCGGACCAGGCCTCCTACGAGCAGTACTTC. Protein product: CASSLADQASYEQYF.

The chain is built from TRBV9 and TRBJ1-6; 7 nucleotides match TRBD1. Germline V gene lookup returns CDR1 SGDLS and CDR2 YYNGEE. This CDR3 is built from 14 residues. J lost 13 bases, V lost 0 bases, and 7 bases had no gene match. The CDR3 protein is CASSVDHRGAPLHF. The CDR3 DNA reads as TGTGCCAGCAGCGTAGACCACAGGGGAGCGCCCCTCCACTTT.

This clonotype was observed at least ten times. V usage is TRBV2 and J usage is TRBJ2-2, with D possibly called TRBD1 or TRBD2 (5 bases each). This CDR3 is 16 amino acids long. The germline CDR1 and CDR2 sequences are SNHLY and FYNNEI. The V gene lost 2 bases and the J gene lost 1 base, with 11 bases spanning the gap. CDR3 region: CASSELFGGNTGELFF. CDR3 in DNA: TGTGCCAGCAGTGAACTTTTTGGGGGGAACACCGGGGAGCTGTTTTTT.

Ten or more counts support this clonotype. The chain uses TRBV6-1 and TRBJ2-7; D is perhaps TRBD1 or TRBD2 (5 bases each). This CDR3 is 14 amino acids long. Between the trimmed V and J ends, which lost 1 base and 3 bases, there was a span of 10 bases. The germline gives CDR1 MNHNS, CDR2 SASEGT. CDR3 sequence reads: CASSEGGRGYEQYF. The CDR3 bases are TGTGCCAGCAGTGAAGGGGGACGGGGCTACGAGCAGTACTTC.

This chain joins TRBV4-3 and TRBJ2-3, with 8 bases lining up with TRBD2. Germline lookup yields CDR1 LGHNA and CDR2 YSLEER. V was clipped by 0 bases and J by 6 bases; unmatched bases: 8. This CDR3 contains 16 residues. The CDR3 DNA reads TGCGCCAGCAGCCAAGAGGTCCAGCGGGGGATCGATACGCAGTATTTT. As protein: CASSQEVQRGIDTQYF.

This clonotype was detected a few times. With a much larger clone just one base away, this may be a read error. Likely a read error: the CDR3 ends without its conserved phenylalanine or tryptophan. The rearrangement links TRBV9 to TRBJ2-2, with D possibly being TRBD1 (5 bases). Between the trimmed V and J ends, which lost 0 bases and 7 bases, there was a span of 10 bases. The germline CDR1 and CDR2 sequences are SGDLS and YYNGEE. CDR3 length: 14 amino acids. The CDR3 coding sequence is TGTGCCAGCAGCGTAGAGGGGCCTAGCGGGGAGCTGTTTTAT. This gives the protein CASSVEGPSGELFY.

The chain uses TRBV6-5 and TRBJ1-5, with TRBD1 matching over 9 bases. Germline values: CDR1 MNHEY, CDR2 SVGAGI. The ends lost 6 bases at V and 1 base at J; junction bases unmatched: 4. CDR3 length equals 15 residues. This CDR3 reads CASSNGQGSNQPQHF. CDR3 sequence (DNA): TGTGCCAGCAGCAACGGACAGGGGAGCAATCAGCCCCAGCATTTT.

The CDR3 sequence: CASSQERTDTQYF. The DNA for the CDR3 is TGTGCCAGCAGTCAAGAAAGAACAGATACGCAGTATTTT. V usage is TRBV12-5 and J usage is TRBJ2-3; the D is unclear. CDR1 LGHNT and CDR2 FRNRAP come from the germline V gene. The CDR3 is 13 amino acids.

The V gene is TRBV24-1, the J gene TRBJ2-3; a weak D match, TRBD1 (5 bases). Deletions cut 7 bases from V and 11 bases from J, with 21 bases between. There are 14 residues in the CDR3. The germline V gene encodes CDR1 KGHDR and CDR2 SFDVKD. The CDR3 DNA sequence: TGTGCCACCAGGGATGCACAGGAGAGCAATGAGCAGTATTTT. It translates to CATRDAQESNEQYF.

The V call is TRBV7-9, the J call TRBJ2-5, with TRBD2 matching 10 bases. Germline trimming cut 5 bases from V and 1 base from J; bases unmatched to any gene: 7. This CDR3 has 16 residues. Germline CDR1 is SEHNR and CDR2 is FQNEAQ (reference sequence). In DNA form, the CDR3 reads TGTGCCAGCAGCCCAGGTAGCGGGGGGATCCAAGAGACCCAGTACTTC. This gives the protein CASSPGSGGIQETQYF.

This clonotype was seen a handful of times. The V gene is TRBV4-1, the J gene TRBJ1-2; D is unresolved. The CDR3 is made up of 13 amino acids. V lost 1 base to trimming and J lost 3 bases, with 6 bases between them. Germline values: CDR1 MGHRA, CDR2 YSYEKL. CDR3 amino acids: CASSQGGYYGYTF. CDR3 nucleotides: TGCGCCAGCAGCCAAGGAGGATACTATGGCTACACCTTC.

A word on this clonotype: An end of the junction does not agree with germline; a read error may underlie this. V is TRBV20-1 and J is TRBJ1-1; D is perhaps TRBD1 (6 bases). The CDR3 sequence is 16 residues long. From germline, CDR1 is DFQATT and CDR2 SNEGSKA (reference sequence). CDR3 DNA sequence: TGCAGTGCTAGGATCCCACCGGGGGGCCAGGGCGCTGATGCTTTCTTT. It is translated as CSARIPPGGQGADAFF.

The V call is TRBV7-6, the J call TRBJ1-3; 9 positions match TRBD1. Germline V gene data show CDR1 as SGHVS and CDR2 as FNYEAQ. J was trimmed by 1 base and V by 5 bases; bases with no gene match: 3. The CDR3 runs 15 residues. This chain's CDR3 is CASSPGTGSGNTIYF. CDR3 coding DNA: TGTGCCAGCAGCCCCGGGACAGGGTCTGGAAACACCATATATTTT. Full variable domain (missing parts from reference TRBV7-6 and TRBJ1-3): GAGVSQSPRYKVTKRGQDVALRCDPISGHVSLYWYRQALGQGPEFLTYFNYEAQQDKSGLPNDRFSAERPEGSISTLTIQRTEQRDSAMYRCASSPGTGSGNTIYFGEGSWLTVV.

Many counts were recorded for this clonotype. The chain is built from TRBV19 and TRBJ2-7; 9 bases fit TRBD2. The CDR3 has 15 residues. CDR1 and CDR2 (germline): LNHDA, SQIVND (reference sequence). The V gene end was trimmed by 6 bases and the J gene end by 1 base; junction bases not matched to a gene: 7. The CDR3 protein is CASRESAGGSYEQYF. CDR3 DNA: TGTGCCAGTAGAGAGTCAGCGGGGGGATCCTACGAGCAGTACTTC.

The chain has TRBV20-1 and TRBJ2-7; D may be TRBD2 (7 bases). CDR1 and CDR2 from the germline V gene are DFQATT and SNEGSKA (reference sequence). The CDR3 totals 19 residues. V was pared by 2 bases and J by 5 bases, with 31 bases between. The CDR3 coding sequence is TGCAGTGCTAGACCCGCCAAAAACTACGAGGGGGGGCTTTTCGACGAGCAGTACTTC. Its protein is CSARPAKNYEGGLFDEQYF.

Comments on this clonotype: Possible read error: a much larger clone is one base away. The CDR3 region has the DNA TGTGCCAGCAGCCCTATTCTCGGCACACCTTCCAATGAGCAGTTCTTC. Amino acids: CASSPILGTPSNEQFF. The rearrangement uses TRBV6-6 and TRBJ2-1; D unresolved. V lost 6 bases and J lost 6, with 21 bases in between. Germline V gene lookup returns CDR1 MNHNY and CDR2 SVGAGI (reference sequence). The CDR3 has 16 amino acids.

In its sample, this clonotype was seen many times. The chain combines TRBV27 with TRBJ2-7; 7 nucleotides line up with TRBD1. CDR1 is MNHEY and CDR2 is SMNVEV in the germline V gene (reference sequence). This CDR3 region has 14 residues. V shed 4 bases, J shed 2 bases, and the junction held 5 bases outside the gene matches. CDR3 nucleotide sequence: TGTGCCAGCAGTTCCCCGGGACAGACCTACGAGCAGTACTTC. It translates to CASSSPGQTYEQYF.

The J gene is TRBJ2-1, the V gene TRBV9; 8 bases fit TRBD1. Germline CDR1 SGDLS, CDR2 YYNGEE. Trimming took 0 bases from V and 5 from J; bases not matched to a gene: 7. The CDR3 spans 16 residues. CDR3 sequence (DNA): TGTGCCAGCAGCGTAGGGAGCCGGGACAGGAACAATGAGCAGTTCTTC. Translating gives CASSVGSRDRNNEQFF.

V usage is TRBV5-1 and J usage is TRBJ2-7, with 8 positions matching TRBD1. The CDR3 sequence is 15 residues long. V dropped 4 bases and J dropped 5; count of bases not matched to a gene: 11. Germline values: CDR1 SGHRS, CDR2 YFSETQ. CDR3 protein: CASSETGQGRDEQYF. CDR3 bases: TGCGCCAGCAGCGAAACCGGACAGGGACGGGACGAGCAGTACTTC.